A single sample gave rise to the 3 T cell receptor beta chains below, sequenced in a study of T cell responses to AZD1222 COVID-19 vaccine. Sequencing was performed with immunoSEQ multiplex PCR; in TCRdb, only in-frame clones are kept and a portion is missing. The profile covers around 180,000 clones, with just over 85% appearing a single time and more than 0.4% taken by the ten largest. Specimen: peripheral blood, collected on day 0 of AZD1222 vaccination. These receptor sequences come from an adult in good health.

This rearrangement joins TRBV27 to TRBJ1-2; possible D gene TRBD1, 5 bases. This CDR3 is built from 14 residues. In germline, CDR1 is MNHEY, CDR2 SMNVEV (reference sequence). Trimming shortened V by 7 bases and J by 8 bases, and 20 bases separated the two germline ends. DNA for the CDR3: TGTGCCAGCAAACAACAGGCTGGGGTGAGAGGCTACACCTTC. Its protein is CASKQQAGVRGYTF.

The chain uses TRBV4-2 and TRBJ2-7, with D possibly TRBD2 on 5 matching bases. From germline, CDR1 is LGHNA and CDR2 YNFKEQ. CDR3 size: 12 residues. Trimming left V 5 bases short and J 3 bases short, with 8 bases between. In nucleotides, the CDR3 is TGTGCCAGCAGCTTTAGCGACTACGAGCAGTACTTC. Protein sequence: CASSFSDYEQYF.

This clone has a handful of counts. The chain joins TRBV4-3 to TRBJ2-5; 10 positions match TRBD2. The V gene's germline CDR1 is LGHNA and CDR2 YSLEER. This CDR3 contains 16 residues. V was clipped by 0 bases and J by 2 bases; unmatched bases: 3. This CDR3 is CASSQDLLAGQETQYF. The CDR3 DNA sequence: TGCGCCAGCAGCCAAGATTTACTAGCGGGGCAAGAGACCCAGTACTTC.